This TCR beta chain comes out of a study of vaccination effects on CD4 cells after COVID-19. As for the study in general: Peptide-pool stimulation followed by sequencing identified expanded antigen-specific CD4+ clonotypes in the ViraFEST assay.

Germline CDR1 reads LNHDA; CDR2 reads SQIVND (reference sequence). V was pared by 7 bases and J by 4 bases, with 12 bases of the junction left unmatched. This CDR3 is built from 16 residues. A note on this clone: The antigen remains undetermined.

Sequencing used immunoSEQ multiplex PCR; TCRdb keeps in-frame clones, though not all of them. The sample shows about 66,000 clones, around 85% of them seen only once. Cultured cells yielded isolated CD4+ T cells after less than 11 days. Vaccination of participants consisted of two doses of either the BNT162b2 or mRNA-1273 vaccine. Among the vaccine recipients, none had a prior SARS-CoV-2 infection, and nucleocapsid antibodies were negative. Days 3 and 7 were when half the medium was replaced with IL-2 medium. Study-level results: Marked clonal contraction was seen in infection- and vaccine-induced clones late after vaccination.

This sample comprised CD4+ T cells from PBMCs cultured without peptide, obtained after COVID-19 vaccination. This receptor was obtained from a human donor who received a COVID-19 vaccine. J is TRBJ1-5 and V is TRBV19; 8 nucleotides agree with TRBD1. CDR3 sequence reads: CASTSDRDVSNQPQHF. In DNA form, the CDR3 reads TGTGCCAGTACCTCGGACAGGGACGTGTCAAATCAGCCCCAGCATTTT.